Sequencing of this TCR beta chain was carried out in a study of shared clonotypes between healthy human individuals. About the research overall: Per donor, three plates held CD4 naive cells, three held CD4 memory, two held CD8 naive and one held CD8 memory. Study results and caveats: Naive subsets tended to show greater estimated richness than memory subsets.

In the naive CD8 group, cells lacked CD45RO and were positively selected for CCR7, so terminally differentiated effector memory CD45RA+ cells were left out. Profiled with immunoSEQ multiplex PCR; TCRdb holds only in-frame clones, not every one. The sample includes millions of clones, about 94% seen only once; the top ten take roughly 1%. The CDR3 has 14 amino acids. Trimming shortened V by 2 bases and J by 6 bases, and 10 bases separated the two germline ends. Germline CDR1 and CDR2: SEHNR and FQNEAQ (reference sequence). As to this clone: Its antigen is still unknown.

V usage is TRBV7-9 and J usage is TRBJ1-4, with unresolved D. The TCR originated in a young man in good health. Sequenced sample: naive CD8+ T cells sorted from blood. The CDR3 here is CASSLFFEDEKLFF. For the CDR3, the DNA is TGTGCCAGCAGCTTATTCTTCGAGGATGAAAAACTGTTTTTT.